Listed below are T cell receptor beta chains from one sample, sequenced in a study of human T cells and chemical hapten exposure. TCRdb reprocessed the RACE reads via MiXCR and lists one record per CDR3 protein. The repertoire includes 150,000 to 200,000 distinct CDR3 sequences, approximately 15% of them detected once, and around 1.7% sits in the top ten. The starting material was whole blood, obtained in connection with sensitization to the hapten diphenylcyclopropenone (DPC). The receptors originated from a young woman with alopecia areata. Some clones in this sample may be carry-over from other donors' samples. Both conserved end residues are part of each CDR3. A D gene is named only where the DNA matches it firmly. A row's size may be missing; if present it is once, few, many or a size class.

cdr3_aa,cdr3_nt,v_call,j_call,clone_size,d_call
CASSLAGRNTDTQYF,TGTGCCAGCAGCTTAGCCGGCCGCAACACAGATACGCAGTATTTT,TRBV7-9,TRBJ2-3,few,.
CSARPSQGTDTQYF,TGCAGTGCTAGACCCAGCCAGGGGACAGATACGCAGTATTTT,TRBV20-1,TRBJ2-3,.,.
CASSLVYTEAFF,TGTGCCAGCAGCTTAGTTTATACTGAAGCTTTCTTT,TRBV11-2,TRBJ1-1,few,.
CASSYDAEGDEQFF,TGTGCCAGCAGTTATGATGCGGAGGGGGATGAGCAGTTCTTC,TRBV6-2/TRBV6-3,TRBJ2-1,few,.
CASSPSRLNTEAFF,TGTGCCAGCAGCCCTAGCCGGTTGAACACTGAAGCTTTCTTT,TRBV27,TRBJ1-1,.,.
CASSSGQGVNEQFF,TGTGCCAGCAGTTCCGGACAGGGTGTGAATGAGCAGTTCTTC,TRBV27,TRBJ2-1,.,TRBD1
CASSSLDRGLETQYF,TGTGCCAGCAGTTCTTTGGACAGGGGATTAGAGACCCAGTACTTC,TRBV12-3/TRBV12-4,TRBJ2-5,.,TRBD1
CASIPYSRGTNPTEAFF,TGTGCCAGCATCCCCTACTCCAGGGGAACCAACCCCACTGAAGCTTTCTTT,TRBV7-9,TRBJ1-1,few,.
CASSQQGATDTQYF,TGTGCCAGCAGCCAACAGGGTGCCACAGATACGCAGTATTTT,TRBV7-9,TRBJ2-3,.,.
CASQSRTQSVNEQFF,TGTGCCAGCCAGTCGAGGACCCAGTCGGTTAATGAGCAGTTCTTC,TRBV6-5,TRBJ2-1,few,.
CASSLVASGSYSTDTQYF,TGTGCCAGCAGCTTAGTAGCTAGCGGATCGTATAGCACAGATACGCAGTATTTT,TRBV7-6,TRBJ2-3,.,TRBD2
CAISLGRTEAFF,TGTGCCATCAGTCTGGGGAGGACTGAAGCTTTCTTT,TRBV10-3,TRBJ1-1,few,.
CASSEGQGNQPQHF,TGTGCCAGCAGCGAGGGACAGGGAAATCAGCCCCAGCATTTT,TRBV2,TRBJ1-5,many,TRBD1
CASIPLGDRTEAFF,TGTGCCAGCATACCATTGGGGGATCGGACTGAAGCTTTCTTT,TRBV2,TRBJ1-1,.,.
CASSQGPHTGWVSYEQYF,TGTGCCAGCAGCCAAGGGCCCCATACAGGGTGGGTCTCCTACGAGCAGTACTTC,TRBV14,TRBJ2-7,few,.
CASRNRARGTDTQYF,TGTGCCAGCAGGAACAGGGCGAGGGGCACAGATACGCAGTATTTT,TRBV6-2/TRBV6-3,TRBJ2-3,.,.
CSVVRREGPQHF,TGCAGTGTGGTCAGACGAGAGGGGCCCCAGCATTTT,TRBV20-1,TRBJ1-5,many,.
CASSYRGVAGRETQYF,TGTGCCAGCAGCTACCGGGGCGTAGCGGGGAGAGAGACCCAGTACTTC,TRBV7-2,TRBJ2-5,many,TRBD2
CASSQESVNSPLHF,TGCGCCAGCAGCCAAGAGTCGGTTAATTCACCCCTCCACTTT,TRBV4-3,TRBJ1-6,.,.
CASSYDRDQPQHF,TGTGCCAGCAGTTACGACAGGGACCAGCCCCAGCATTTT,TRBV6-2/TRBV6-3,TRBJ1-5,many,TRBD1
CAISTGRGGSQVVGYTF,TGTGCCATCAGCACTGGCCGAGGGGGAAGCCAGGTCGTCGGCTACACCTTC,TRBV10-3,TRBJ1-2,few,.
CASSSKGRRYSGANVLTF,TGTGCCAGCAGCTCGAAAGGTAGACGGTACTCTGGGGCCAACGTCCTGACTTTC,TRBV7-2,TRBJ2-6,.,.
CASSMNRITHDEQYF,TGTGCCAGTAGTATGAACAGGATAACTCACGACGAGCAGTACTTC,TRBV19,TRBJ2-7,.,.
CASSQSGTGHETQYF,TGCGCCAGCAGCCAATCCGGGACAGGGCATGAGACCCAGTACTTC,TRBV4-3,TRBJ2-5,few,TRBD1
CASNPGGLSGYTF,TGTGCCAGCAACCCAGGGGGCTTGTCTGGCTACACCTTC,TRBV6-2/TRBV6-3,TRBJ1-2,many,TRBD1
CASSIAGTTGQPQHF,TGTGCCAGTAGTATAGCGGGGACGACGGGGCAGCCCCAGCATTTT,TRBV19,TRBJ1-5,.,.
CASSLGRTQSGAFF,TGTGCCAGCAGTTTAGGCCGAACACAGTCGGGAGCTTTCTTT,TRBV12-3/TRBV12-4,TRBJ1-1,.,.
CATRAYGYTF,TGTGCCACCCGGGCGTATGGCTACACCTTC,TRBV24-1,TRBJ1-2,.,.
CASRPITDTQYF,TGTGCCAGCAGACCGATCACAGATACGCAGTATTTT,TRBV27,TRBJ2-3,few,.